Reported below is one T cell receptor (beta chain). The data were obtained in a study of T cells after yellow fever vaccination. TCRdb fed the 5' RACE reads into MiXCR, producing one record per CDR3 protein. The table shows more than 300,000 distinct CDR3 sequences, with around a tenth occurring only once. This CDR3 is 13 amino acids long. The V and J ends lost 11 bases and 3 bases respectively, with 13 bases between them. Germline V gene sequence: CDR1 ENHRY, CDR2 SYGVKD. The source was CD4+ T cells sorted from PBMCs, collected 45 days after the yellow fever booster vaccination. The receptor was isolated from a man aged 18 to 29 who received the YFV17D yellow fever vaccine. This chain connects TRBV10-3 to TRBJ2-2; the D is unclear. The CDR3 spells CAARAADTGELFF. CDR3 nucleotide sequence: TGTGCCGCCCGAGCTGCAGACACCGGGGAGCTGTTTTTT.